Listed here is a single TCR beta chain. Antigen specificity is unknown. When hyperthyroidism was first diagnosed, the blood sample was taken, preceding any ophthalmopathy symptoms. Extraction of PBMCs used roughly 9.3 ml of fresh peripheral blood. The record originates from a study of T cells in Graves' hyperthyroidism and ophthalmopathy. Whole-study findings and limits: Most thyroid clonotypes that were expanded above 0.001 also turned up in blood. In simple terms, a model built on 13 V-J features told ophthalmopathy apart from stable hyperthyroidism.

Amplification targeted TCR beta CDR3 regions from RNA transcripts. A set of HTBI primers served as the primers for a first-round RT-PCR of the TCR CDR3. Each CDR3 protein gets one entry after TCRdb re-called the multiplex PCR reads with MiXCR. Of over 200,000 distinct CDR3 sequences listed, roughly 15% are singletons. The length of the CDR3 is 16 residues. From germline, CDR1 is SGHDN and CDR2 FVKESK. Trimming cost V 3 bases and J 7 bases, with 18 bases left between them. The chain links TRBV14 to TRBJ1-4; D is perhaps TRBD1 (6 bases). Sequencing input: blood. The TCR sequence derives from a woman aged 40-49 years with Graves' hyperthyroidism that later progressed to Graves' ophthalmopathy. The CDR3 sequence: CASSQGSGTRGEKLFF. The CDR3 coding sequence is TGTGCCAGCAGCCAGGGGTCCGGGACAAGAGGTGAAAAACTGTTTTTT.